The clone carrying this TCR beta chain was seen a single time. Its antigen is currently unknown. This entry belongs to a study of response to subunit inactivated influenza vaccine. Study-level results: Each seasonal influenza vaccination, the authors suggested, recruits few new T cells.

MiXCR, applied by TCRdb to the RT-PCR reads, yields one record per CDR3 protein. The data show hundreds of thousands of distinct CDR3 sequences, with around 14% seen just once and roughly 6.4% held by the top ten. The germline CDR1 and CDR2 sequences are MNHNS and SASEGT. V shed 2 bases and J shed 5 bases, with 9 bases lying between them. CDR3 length: 13 residues. The chain uses TRBV6-1 and TRBJ2-5; a possible D gene is TRBD1 (5 bases). The sequencing here drew on PBMCs from blood, taken 14 days before vaccination. This receptor was identified in a man aged 50 to 60 who received an inactivated influenza vaccine. In DNA form, the CDR3 reads TGTGCCAGCAGTGAAATTAAGGGGGAGACCCAGTACTTC. Its protein is CASSEIKGETQYF.